This entry features one T cell receptor beta chain sequence. As yet, its antigen is unknown. This sample is drawn from a study of OX40 agonist ivuxolimab in advanced cancers. Overall study: Ivuxolimab was delivered to patients intravenously every 2 weeks at doses spanning 0.01 to 10 mg/kg. Study results and caveats: At doses 0.1 to 3.0 mg/kg, CD4+ and CD8+ clones expanded.

The length of the CDR3 is 17 residues. The J segment lost 1 base and the V segment lost 3 bases, leaving 8 bases of the junction unmatched. CDR1 and CDR2 from the germline V gene are SGHAT and FQDESV (reference sequence). Using immunoSEQ multiplex PCR, the repertoire was profiled, and TCRdb retains in-frame clones only, with some absent. Among about 70,000 clones, about 90% were seen once, and the ten largest hold under 2.5%. The receptor comes from an adult with an advanced solid tumor such as melanoma, head and neck, liver or kidney cancer. The starting material was CD4+ or CD8+ T cells sorted from blood, obtained in a trial of the OX40 agonist ivuxolimab. The chain combines TRBV11-1 with TRBJ2-1; TRBD2 agrees at 8 bases. The CDR3 loop reads CASSFPSSGHSYNEQFF. The CDR3 region has the DNA TGTGCCAGCAGCTTTCCTTCTAGCGGGCATTCCTACAATGAGCAGTTCTTC.